This is a list of T cell receptor beta chains from one sample in a study of monozygotic twins with inflammatory bowel disease. TCRdb re-called the 5' RACE reads and shows each CDR3 protein once, DNA omitted. The sample totals hundreds of thousands of distinct CDR3 sequences; its top ten clones hold 5.6%. Specimen: blood. The receptors shown here come from a human donor with ulcerative colitis or Crohn's disease, or a healthy co-twin of an affected twin (not recorded which). CDR3s include the opening cysteine and the closing phenylalanine or tryptophan.

j_call v_call cdr3_aa
TRBJ2-3 TRBV7-2 CASSWLAGGRDTDTQYF
TRBJ1-1 TRBV3-1 CASSQADRGVNTEAFF
TRBJ1-2 TRBV20-1 CSAREWGGFFGYTF
TRBJ2-3 TRBV12-3/TRBV12-4 CASSLSLASTDTQYF
TRBJ2-1 TRBV7-8 CASSLNLRLATYNEQFF
TRBJ2-7 TRBV7-9 CASSVQQGVGEQYF
TRBJ2-7 TRBV6-5 CASSYSTGKGYEQYF
TRBJ2-2 TRBV7-9 CASSFRRGNTGELFF
TRBJ2-1 TRBV12-3/TRBV12-4 CASSLLVRNEQFF
TRBJ1-1 TRBV7-2 CASSLERGPEAFF
TRBJ1-2 TRBV5-1 CASSLVQGASAGYTF
TRBJ2-1 TRBV5-4 CAGRDTFYNEQFF
TRBJ2-5 TRBV7-8 CASSIRDFQETQYF
TRBJ2-7 TRBV3-1 CASSQTNEQYF
TRBJ2-1 TRBV29-1 CSVPATSGLSSYNEQFF
TRBJ2-1 TRBV10-3 CAIGLGLANNEQFF
TRBJ1-6 TRBV4-1 CASSQIGLLGYSPLHF
TRBJ2-6 TRBV29-1 CSVVDSGANVLTF
TRBJ1-4 TRBV13 CASSYDRDEKLFF
TRBJ1-5 TRBV10-2 CASSVPNQPQHF
TRBJ2-1 TRBV5-1 CASSYELSPSSYNEQFF
TRBJ1-2 TRBV5-1 CASSEGTVNNYGYTF
TRBJ2-5 TRBV12-3/TRBV12-4 CASSSYSIRGGETQYF
TRBJ2-7 TRBV18 CASSALESYEQYF
TRBJ2-7 TRBV28 CASRSPGTYEQYF
TRBJ1-1 TRBV20-1 CSAKKPTGGTEAFF
TRBJ1-3 TRBV4-1 CASSPVQGALSGNTIYF
TRBJ2-7 TRBV9 CASSPFTGGEGEQYF
TRBJ2-2 TRBV29-1 CSVVRGSAGELFF
TRBJ2-3 TRBV7-7 CASSPQGIGDTQYF
TRBJ2-7 TRBV20-1 CSAIGGVTYEQYF
TRBJ2-7 TRBV29-1 CSIRQGYEQYF
TRBJ2-5 TRBV3-1 CASSQSWGRETQYF
TRBJ2-3 TRBV7-2 CASSLGSPHPYF
TRBJ2-7 TRBV12-3/TRBV12-4 CANHPETGNKTKGLPYEQYF
TRBJ2-7 TRBV7-2 CASSLDRHQYF
TRBJ2-7 TRBV5-1 CASSLANSRGRSGEQYF
TRBJ2-7 TRBV3-1 CASSQGGTYEQYF
TRBJ2-7 TRBV3-1 CASSLTRSEQYF
TRBJ2-7 TRBV6-5 CASSSGTGFPYEQYF
TRBJ2-5 TRBV2 CASQWTAQETQYF
TRBJ2-2 TRBV19 CASRIQGQTNTGELFF
TRBJ2-5 TRBV7-6 CASSLMARNQETQYF
TRBJ2-7 TRBV13 CASVKRGGGSNEQYF
TRBJ1-5 TRBV15 CATSRLRQGGQPQHF
TRBJ2-2 TRBV15 CATSEAASGGYDGELFF
TRBJ2-7 TRBV5-4 CASSRDRASYEQYF
TRBJ1-1 TRBV14 CASSQDVRTEAFF
TRBJ2-5 TRBV7-2 CASSRFIRDQETQYF
TRBJ2-1 TRBV7-2 CASSLGVSGGNEQFF
TRBJ2-7 TRBV4-1 CASSQDGVYEQYF
TRBJ1-1 TRBV29-1 CSVGFQGKSWGTEAFF
TRBJ1-3 TRBV10-3 CAISADKALGNTIYF
TRBJ2-7 TRBV6-2/TRBV6-3 CASHARYYYEQYF
TRBJ1-3 TRBV27 CASSSGTEGNTIYF
TRBJ2-5 TRBV12-3/TRBV12-4 CASSFGDQETQYF
TRBJ2-7 TRBV27 CASSTLRGGYEQYF
TRBJ2-5 TRBV7-2 CASSLAGRRETQYF
TRBJ2-5 TRBV7-9 CAFTGGIQETQYF